A selection of T cell receptor beta chains follows, all from one sample in a study of tumor-infiltrating lymphocytes in primary liver carcinoma. One entry per CDR3 protein results from TCRdb running MiXCR on the multiplex PCR reads. Of 150,000 to 200,000 distinct CDR3 sequences in the sample, 50% to 75% were seen once. Sequencing used peripheral blood. All receptors come from a man in his forties or fifties with primary liver carcinoma and hepatitis B virus infection. The CDR3 runs from the conserved cysteine through the conserved F or W. A D gene is named only where the DNA matches it firmly. Clone sizes are given selectively: once, few, many, or a class where the clone is expanded.

TRBJ2-1	-	TRBV20-1	-	CSARVPAIDEQFF	TGCAGTGCTAGAGTGCCAGCGATCGATGAGCAGTTCTTC
TRBJ2-5	TRBD2	TRBV29-1	few	CSYSGLNQETQYF	TGCAGCTATAGCGGGTTGAACCAAGAGACCCAGTACTTC
TRBJ2-1	TRBD2	TRBV11-2	-	CASTAAGGVDNEQFF	TGTGCCAGCACCGCAGCGGGAGGGGTAGACAATGAGCAGTTCTTC
TRBJ2-3	TRBD2	TRBV6-5	-	CVSSERGSTDTQYF	TGTGTCAGCAGTGAGCGGGGCAGCACAGATACGCAGTATTTT
TRBJ2-7	TRBD1	TRBV28	-	CASRPSGQGGYEQYF	TGTGCCAGCAGACCTTCGGGACAGGGAGGCTACGAGCAGTACTTC
TRBJ2-2	-	TRBV6-1	-	CATLRNTIQTGELFF	TGTGCCACCCTACGGAATACTATTCAAACCGGGGAGCTGTTTTTT
TRBJ2-7	TRBD1	TRBV12-3/TRBV12-4	few	CASSRDRASYEQYF	TGTGCCAGCAGCCGGGACAGGGCATCCTACGAGCAGTACTTC
TRBJ2-1	TRBD1	TRBV4-2	-	CASSQDLSGTGYNEQFF	TGTGCCAGCAGCCAAGATTTGTCCGGGACAGGTTACAATGAGCAGTTCTTC
TRBJ1-1	-	TRBV6-6	-	CASSYRQGRSMNTEAFF	TGTGCCAGCAGTTACCGTCAAGGACGGAGCATGAACACTGAAGCTTTCTTT
TRBJ2-1	TRBD2	TRBV4-1	-	CPSSRQGLAVSYNEQFF	TGCCCCAGCAGTCGACAAGGACTAGCGGTTTCCTACAATGAGCAGTTCTTC
TRBJ2-1	-	TRBV12-3/TRBV12-4	few	CASSFLGRYNEQFF	TGTGCCAGCAGTTTTCTAGGAAGGTACAATGAGCAGTTCTTC
TRBJ2-4	-	TRBV29-1	few	CSVEISGQGGMIIQYF	TGCAGCGTTGAAATTAGTGGGCAGGGGGGTATGATCATTCAGTACTTC
TRBJ2-7	TRBD2	TRBV4-1	-	CASSYHGTSGDEQYF	TGCGCCAGCAGCTACCACGGGACTAGCGGCGACGAGCAGTACTTC
TRBJ1-5	TRBD1	TRBV29-1	many	CSVSGGIYQPQHF	TGCAGCGTTTCAGGGGGGATATATCAGCCCCAGCATTTT
TRBJ2-1	TRBD1	TRBV4-1	few	CASSPLGQVSYNEQFF	TGCGCCAGCAGCCCGCTGGGACAGGTTTCCTACAATGAGCAGTTCTTC
TRBJ2-2	-	TRBV19	-	CATARGYTGELFF	TGTGCCACCGCGAGGGGGTACACCGGGGAGCTGTTTTTT
TRBJ1-4	-	TRBV12-3/TRBV12-4	few	CASSVGPVGANEKLFF	TGTGCCAGCAGTGTAGGGCCCGTTGGCGCTAATGAAAAACTGTTTTTT
TRBJ1-5	-	TRBV4-1	-	CTSSQVTGGGPQHF	TGCACCAGCAGCCAAGTAACCGGGGGCGGGCCCCAGCATTTT
TRBJ2-7	-	TRBV28	few	CASSPPKHGGGYYEQYF	TGTGCCAGCAGTCCACCGAAGCACGGCGGGGGCTACTACGAGCAGTACTTC
TRBJ2-1	TRBD1	TRBV10-3	-	CAISTGAGNEQFF	TGTGCCATCAGTACAGGGGCGGGCAATGAGCAGTTCTTC
TRBJ2-7	-	TRBV13	few	CASSSFILTGPLSYEQYF	TGTGCCAGCAGCTCGTTCATACTCACAGGGCCCCTTTCCTACGAGCAGTACTTC
TRBJ1-1	-	TRBV6-5	-	CASSTIQGGGAFF	TGTGCCAGCAGTACCATCCAGGGAGGCGGAGCTTTCTTT
TRBJ1-5	-	TRBV6-5	-	CASSYSRQGGNQPQHF	TGTGCCAGCAGTTACTCGCGGCAGGGTGGCAATCAGCCCCAGCATTTT
TRBJ2-1	-	TRBV5-6	-	CASEVNSYNEQFF	TGTGCCAGCGAAGTGAACTCCTACAATGAGCAGTTCTTC
TRBJ1-5	-	TRBV28	-	CASKLPGSYSNQPQHF	TGTGCCAGCAAATTACCCGGGAGCTATAGCAATCAGCCCCAGCATTTT
TRBJ2-1	-	TRBV5-4	-	CASGPNSAGYNEQFF	TGTGCCAGCGGTCCAAACTCGGCAGGCTACAATGAGCAGTTCTTC
TRBJ2-3	-	TRBV7-9	-	CASSSRGRVFTDTQYF	TGTGCCAGCAGCTCTCGAGGACGGGTTTTCACAGATACGCAGTATTTT
TRBJ1-2	-	TRBV5-1	-	CASSLTELYGYTF	TGCGCCAGCAGTTTAACAGAGCTCTATGGCTACACCTTC
TRBJ1-1	-	TRBV6-5	few	CASRAPGDEAFF	TGTGCCAGCAGGGCCCCGGGGGACGAAGCTTTCTTT
TRBJ2-5	TRBD2	TRBV12-3/TRBV12-4	-	CASSQTVTSAPQETQYF	TGTGCCAGCAGTCAAACCGTGACTAGCGCGCCTCAAGAGACCCAGTACTTC
TRBJ2-7	-	TRBV11-2	-	CASSLGGYKQYF	TGTGCCAGCAGCTTGGGGGGCTACAAGCAGTACTTC
TRBJ1-4	-	TRBV28	few	CASSSSTRTGREKLFF	TGTGCCAGCAGTTCCTCGACTAGGACTGGGAGGGAAAAACTGTTTTTT
TRBJ2-3	TRBD1	TRBV7-8	-	CASSYRGPTDTQYF	TGTGCCAGCAGCTACAGGGGGCCAACAGATACGCAATATTTT
TRBJ2-3	-	TRBV12-3/TRBV12-4	-	CASSFRAGLGTDTQYF	TGTGCCAGCAGTTTTAGGGCGGGATTAGGCACAGATACGCAGTATTTT
TRBJ2-1	-	TRBV14	-	CASSFSGEQFF	TGTGCCAGCAGCTTCTCCGGGGAGCAGTTCTTC
TRBJ1-4	-	TRBV4-2	-	CASSQDLGATNEKLFF	TGTGCCAGCAGCCAAGATTTGGGAGCAACTAATGAAAAACTGTTTTTT
TRBJ1-5	-	TRBV12-3/TRBV12-4	-	CASTAQRLGARGVPQHF	TGTGCCAGCACCGCGCAGAGACTAGGGGCCCGGGGTGTGCCCCAGCATTTT
TRBJ2-4	-	TRBV5-1	-	CASSSETENIQYF	TGCGCCAGCAGCTCGGAGACAGAAAACATTCAGTACTTC
TRBJ2-7	-	TRBV29-1	-	CSVEEHGIYEQYF	TGCAGCGTTGAGGAACACGGCATCTACGAGCAGTACTTC
TRBJ2-5	TRBD1	TRBV11-2	few	CASSFLQGAGETRYF	TGTGCCAGCAGCTTTTTACAGGGGGCCGGGGAGACCCGGTACTTC
TRBJ1-1	-	TRBV6-5	-	CASSYSMGRTFF	TGTGCCAGCAGTTACTCGATGGGTAGGACTTTCTTT
TRBJ2-1	TRBD1	TRBV29-1	-	CSVEGQTIYNEQFF	TGCAGCGTTGAGGGACAGACTATTTACAATGAGCAGTTCTTC
TRBJ2-7	TRBD2	TRBV11-2	-	CANRLAGNEHYF	TGTGCCAACAGGCTAGCGGGGAACGAGCACTACTTC
TRBJ2-1	TRBD2	TRBV4-1	few	CASSQEGLAFNEQFF	TGCGCCAGCAGTCAAGAGGGACTAGCGTTCAATGAGCAGTTCTTC
TRBJ2-3	-	TRBV5-5	-	CASRVRLPSTDTQYF	TGTGCCAGCAGGGTGAGGCTGCCGAGCACAGATACGCAGTATTTT
TRBJ1-1	TRBD1	TRBV6-5	-	CASSYFGQGEAFF	TGTGCCAGCAGTTACTTTGGACAGGGTGAAGCTTTCTTT
TRBJ2-1	-	TRBV4-1	-	CASNQIIGLNEQFF	TGCGCCAGCAACCAGATAATAGGGCTGAATGAGCAGTTCTTC
TRBJ2-7	-	TRBV12-3/TRBV12-4	-	CASSPHRLSNEQYF	TGTGCCAGCAGTCCTCACAGGCTATCCAACGAGCAGTACTTC
TRBJ2-3	TRBD2	TRBV5-1	-	CASSFGTTTDMQYF	TGCGCCAGCAGCTTCGGGACTACCACAGATATGCAGTATTTT
TRBJ2-5	TRBD1	TRBV12-3/TRBV12-4	once	CTSSPGTGDWAQYF	TGTACCAGCAGTCCCGGGACAGGGGATTGGGCCCAGTATTTC